A single T cell receptor beta chain is shown here with its context. The antigen this receptor binds is unknown. One base away there is no much larger clone; base qualities are not given. This specimen comes from a study of blood T cell repertoires in COVID-19 (dated by TCRdb to 2018 to 2020). Describing the broader study: Collaborator samples came from the United States, Italy and Spain and covered acute and convalescent phases of COVID-19. The material from the prospective study consisted of cDNA or gDNA derived from T cells, B-cell-depleted T cells, or PBMCs. Subjects who had been exposed to COVID-19, were actively infected with it, or had recovered from it provided the deeply sampled blood TCRbeta repertoires that made up the dataset. The repertoires were released in a freely available public database intended as a resource for research on the immune response to SARS-CoV-2. Samples were obtained from the ongoing ImmuneRACE study (first 160 participants) and from 1,254 subjects provided by 6 global collaborators. The sample metadata nearly always contained a de-identified subject ID, COVID-19 status, age in years and sex. Where available, HLA class I and class II types were obtained from metadata supplied by the sample provider rather than from assay-based typing.

Participants in the prospective study were enrolled through a virtual design, were aged roughly 18 to 100 years, and lived in about 25 United States geographic areas. In the prospective study, cohorts were assigned on the basis of participant-reported clinical history obtained from a screening survey and a study questionnaire. ImmuneRACE Cohort 3 recovered participants were defined by two consecutive negative NP/OP PCR tests, healthcare professional clearance, or symptom resolution. In the prospective study, mobile phlebotomists collected whole blood, serum and a nasopharyngeal or oropharyngeal swab from each participant. Additional blood draws and questionnaires over an approximately two-month period could optionally be provided by prospective study participants. Before DNA extraction, prospective study blood samples were shipped either frozen or at room temperature. Study-wide conclusions, independent of this receptor: The quantity of clinical and demographic metadata differed by source and by participant and was supplied without curation.

Per the germline V gene, KGHSH is the CDR1 and LQKENI is the CDR2. Between the V and J ends, shortened by 3 bases and 1 base respectively, the junction contains 9 bases. The CDR3 measures 14 amino acids from cysteine to phenylalanine. Only the CDR3 region is kept as DNA, spanning 42 bases read in frame from base 1. The immunoSEQ Assay, a bias-controlled multiplex PCR, was used to amplify TCRbeta CDR3 regions from genomic DNA. Regarding the original processing steps: The number of nucleated cells in each sample was estimated from the amplification of reference gene primers within the assay. Sequence reads were collapsed and filtered to measure the absolute abundance of every unique TCRbeta CDR3 rearrangement. For each sample, productive Simpson clonality was calculated by taking the square root of Simpson's diversity index across productive rearrangements. The immuneACCESS repertoire file appears here via TCRdb, limited to in-frame rearrangements. These files lack a portion of the clones; in checked studies, under half of the deficit traces to unresolved V genes, and the cause of the others is not known. The V and J calls and clone size are taken from that table; D and trimming were inferred from the DNA. This sample lists about 330,000 clones; roughly 90% were detected once. Of the sample, roughly 18% falls within the top ten clones.

This sequence originates from a woman in her thirties who had recovered from COVID-19. Sequencing was performed on PBMCs or T cells enriched from blood (not recorded which). The V and J segments used are TRBV18 and TRBJ1-2; the D gene is possibly TRBD1, with 5 bases matching. The CDR3 sequence is CASSPGHNNYGYTF. The DNA is as follows: TGTGCCAGCTCACCTGGACACAATAACTATGGCTACACCTTC.